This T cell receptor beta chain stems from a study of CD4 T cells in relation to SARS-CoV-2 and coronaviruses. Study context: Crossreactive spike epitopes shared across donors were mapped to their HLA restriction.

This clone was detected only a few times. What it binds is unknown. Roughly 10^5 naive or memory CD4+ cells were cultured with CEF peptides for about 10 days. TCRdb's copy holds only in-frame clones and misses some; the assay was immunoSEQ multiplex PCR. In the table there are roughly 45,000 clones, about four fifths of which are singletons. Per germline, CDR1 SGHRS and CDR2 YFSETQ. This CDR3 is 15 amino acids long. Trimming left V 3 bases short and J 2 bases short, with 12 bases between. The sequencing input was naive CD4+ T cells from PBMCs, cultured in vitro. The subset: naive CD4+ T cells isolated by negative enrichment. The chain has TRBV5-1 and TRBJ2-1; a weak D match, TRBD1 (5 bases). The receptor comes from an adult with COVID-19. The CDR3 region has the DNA TGCGCCAGCAGCTCCGAGCAGGGTGCCTACAATGAGCAGTTCTTC. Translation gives CASSSEQGAYNEQFF.